Each of the 2 T cell receptor beta chains below was sequenced from the same sample in a study of technical replicates of blood from a handful of donors. The assay was immunoSEQ multiplex PCR, and TCRdb's table has in-frame clones only and misses some. This sample has approximately 53,000 clones; roughly 95% occur once, and the top ten carry approximately 0.4%. The material sequenced was T cells isolated from PBMCs. The receptors come from a human donor in good health.

The gene calls are TRBV29-1 and TRBJ2-2; possibly TRBD1 for D (6 bases). There are 12 residues in the CDR3. Germline V gene sequence: CDR1 SQVTM, CDR2 ANQGSEA. V was pared by 7 bases and J by 6 bases, with 12 bases between. CDR3 sequence reads: CSATQGSGELFF. CDR3 in DNA: TGCAGCGCCACACAGGGCTCCGGGGAGCTGTTTTTT.

The J gene is TRBJ1-1, the V gene TRBV28; no clear D. The CDR3 totals 11 residues. The germline V gene has CDR1 MDHEN and CDR2 SYDVKM. This chain's CDR3 is CALGGITEAFF. In nucleotides, the CDR3 is TGTGCGTTAGGAGGGATCACTGAAGCTTTCTTT. The full variable domain, its missing parts supplied by reference TRBV28 and TRBJ1-1, is DVKVTQSSRYLVKRTGEKVFLECVQDMDHENMFWYRQDPGLGLRLIYFSYDVKMKEKGDIPEGYSVSREKKERFSLILESASTNQTSMYLCALGGITEAFFGQGTRLTVV.